This T cell receptor beta chain was identified in a study of cytomegalovirus exposure and HLA in healthy donors. Study as a whole: Prior work identified roughly 120 million unique TCR beta sequences in some 180 million T cells.

The PCR contained 60 Vbeta and 13 Jbeta primers. Produced via immunoSEQ multiplex PCR; TCRdb's table is partial and in-frame only. The sample has more than 100,000 clones, around 80% seen once; the top ten hold 10%. Notes on the study in general: Analyses of presence/absence relied on an assumption of roughly uniform sequencing depth across donors. Apparent HLA restriction characterized most CMV-associated TCR beta chains in a later analysis.

Concerning this clone: Its antigen is currently unknown.

V shed 5 bases and J shed 0 bases, with 15 bases lying between them. The CDR3 has 16 residues. CDR1 is SGHTA and CDR2 is FQGNSA in the germline V gene. Material for sequencing was PBMCs. The origin of this receptor is a woman between 18 and 30 years old in good health and CMV-seropositive. The chain recombines TRBV7-2 with TRBJ2-3, with a possible D match to TRBD2 (5 bases). The CDR3 loop is CASSPRADPSTDTQYF. In DNA, the CDR3 is TGTGCCAGCAGCCCCCGAGCGGATCCTAGCACAGATACGCAGTATTTT. The variable domain in full, completed from reference TRBV7-2 and TRBJ2-3, reads GAGVSQSPSNKVTEKGKDVELRCDPISGHTALYWYRQSLGQGLEFLIYFQGNSAPDKSGLPSDRFSAERTGGSVSTLTIQRTQQEDSAVYLCASSPRADPSTDTQYFGPGTRLTVL.